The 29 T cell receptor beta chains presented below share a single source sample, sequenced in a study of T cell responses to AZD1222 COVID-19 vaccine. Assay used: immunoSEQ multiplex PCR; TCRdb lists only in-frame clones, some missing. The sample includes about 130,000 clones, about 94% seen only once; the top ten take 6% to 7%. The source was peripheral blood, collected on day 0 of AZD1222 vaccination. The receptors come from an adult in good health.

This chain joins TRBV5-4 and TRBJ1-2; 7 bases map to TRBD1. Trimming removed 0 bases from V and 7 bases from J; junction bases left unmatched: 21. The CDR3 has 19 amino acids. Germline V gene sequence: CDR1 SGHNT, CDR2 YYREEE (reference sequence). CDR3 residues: CASSLDRGWGRGKISGYTF. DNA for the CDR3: TGTGCCAGCAGCTTGGACAGGGGTTGGGGTAGGGGGAAGATCAGTGGCTACACCTTC.

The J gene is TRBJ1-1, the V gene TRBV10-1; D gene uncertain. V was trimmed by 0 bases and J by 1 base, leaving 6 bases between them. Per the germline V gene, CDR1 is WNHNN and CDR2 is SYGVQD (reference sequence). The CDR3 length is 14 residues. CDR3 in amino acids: CASSESPGNTEAFF. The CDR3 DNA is TGCGCCAGCAGTGAGTCTCCAGGGAACACTGAAGCTTTCTTT.

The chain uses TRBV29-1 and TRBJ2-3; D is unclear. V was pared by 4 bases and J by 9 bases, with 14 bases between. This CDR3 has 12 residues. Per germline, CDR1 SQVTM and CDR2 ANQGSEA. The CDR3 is CSVGLEIGTQYF. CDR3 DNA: TGCAGCGTTGGATTAGAGATCGGCACGCAGTATTTT.

The CDR3 DNA follows: TGTGCCAGCAGTCGACAGGACTCCTACGAGCAGTACTTC. Protein sequence: CASSRQDSYEQYF. This rearrangement joins TRBV6-5 to TRBJ2-7, with D possibly TRBD1 on 6 matching bases. The length of the CDR3 is 13 residues. Germline loops: CDR1 MNHEY, CDR2 SVGAGI. V dropped 5 bases and J dropped 0 bases, with 8 bases sitting between them.

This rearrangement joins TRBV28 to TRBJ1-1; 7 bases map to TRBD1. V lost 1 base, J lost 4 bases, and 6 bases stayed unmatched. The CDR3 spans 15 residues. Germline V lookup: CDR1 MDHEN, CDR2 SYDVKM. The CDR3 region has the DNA TGTGCCAGCAGTTTATCTAGGGGGCTAGGCACTGAAGCTTTCTTT. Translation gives CASSLSRGLGTEAFF.

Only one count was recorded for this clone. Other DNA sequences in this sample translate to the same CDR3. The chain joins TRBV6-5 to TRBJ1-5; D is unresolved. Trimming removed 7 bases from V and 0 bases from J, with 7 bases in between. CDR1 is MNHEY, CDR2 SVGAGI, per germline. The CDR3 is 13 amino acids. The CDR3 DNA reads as TGTGCCAGCAAGATCGATAGCAATCAGCCCCAGCATTTT. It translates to CASKIDSNQPQHF.

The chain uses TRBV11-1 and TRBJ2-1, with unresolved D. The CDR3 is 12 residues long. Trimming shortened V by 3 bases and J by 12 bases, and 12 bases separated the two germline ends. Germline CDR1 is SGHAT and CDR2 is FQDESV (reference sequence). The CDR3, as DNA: TGTGCCAGCAGCTTTGCCAGTAAGGCGCAGTTCTTC. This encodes CASSFASKAQFF. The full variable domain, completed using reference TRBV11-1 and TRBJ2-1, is EAEVAQSPRYKITEKSQAVAFWCDPISGHATLYWYRQILGQGPELLVQFQDESVVDDSQLPKDRFSAERLKGVDSTLKIQPAELGDSAMYLCASSFASKAQFFGPGTRLTVL.

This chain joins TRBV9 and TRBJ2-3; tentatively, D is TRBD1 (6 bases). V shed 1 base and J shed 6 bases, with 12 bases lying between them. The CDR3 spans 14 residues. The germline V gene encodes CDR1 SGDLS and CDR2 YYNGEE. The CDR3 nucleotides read TGTGCCAGCAGCGTAAGGGGGATCGGTGATACGCAGTATTTT. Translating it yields CASSVRGIGDTQYF.

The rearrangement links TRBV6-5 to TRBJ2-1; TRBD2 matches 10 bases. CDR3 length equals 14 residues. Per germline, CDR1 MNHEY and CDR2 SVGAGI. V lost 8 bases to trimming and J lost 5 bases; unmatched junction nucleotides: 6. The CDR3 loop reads CASPRGLADNEQFF. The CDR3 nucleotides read TGTGCCAGCCCCCGCGGACTAGCGGACAATGAGCAGTTCTTC.

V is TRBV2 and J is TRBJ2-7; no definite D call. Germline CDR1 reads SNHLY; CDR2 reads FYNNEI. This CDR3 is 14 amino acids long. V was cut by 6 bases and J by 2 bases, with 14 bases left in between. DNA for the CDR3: TGTGCCAGCAGACCAAAGGTACAGACCTACGAGCAGTACTTC. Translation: CASRPKVQTYEQYF.

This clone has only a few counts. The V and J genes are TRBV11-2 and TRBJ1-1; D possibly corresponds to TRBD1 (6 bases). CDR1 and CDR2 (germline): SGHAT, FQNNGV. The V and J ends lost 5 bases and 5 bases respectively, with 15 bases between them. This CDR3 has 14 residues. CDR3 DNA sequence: TGTGCCAGCAGCCCGTCCCAGGGGCGAACTGAAGCTTTCTTT. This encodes CASSPSQGRTEAFF.

DNA of the CDR3: TGTGCCAGCAGTGAAGGGGTTTGGGGGGCGCGAACTGAAGCTTTCTTT. This translates into CASSEGVWGARTEAFF. This chain uses TRBV6-1 with TRBJ1-1, with D perhaps TRBD1 (6 bases). Germline V gene lookup returns CDR1 MNHNS and CDR2 SASEGT. Trimming took 1 base from V and 5 from J, leaving 17 bases between them. CDR3 size: 16 residues.

DNA of the CDR3: TGTGCCAGCAGCTTAGAAGCATATGATACGCAGTATTTT. Protein: CASSLEAYDTQYF. This sequence joins TRBV11-2 and TRBJ2-3; D remains ambiguous. The CDR3 has 13 amino acids. Looked up from germline, CDR1 is SGHAT and CDR2 is FQNNGV. V was pared by 0 bases and J by 6 bases, with 7 bases between.

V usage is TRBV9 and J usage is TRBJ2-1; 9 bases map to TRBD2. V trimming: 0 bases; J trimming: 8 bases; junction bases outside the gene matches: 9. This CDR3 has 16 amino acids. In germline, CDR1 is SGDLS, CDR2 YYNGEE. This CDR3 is CASSVATGLARDEQFF. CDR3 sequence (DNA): TGTGCCAGCAGCGTAGCTACGGGACTAGCTCGCGATGAGCAGTTCTTC.

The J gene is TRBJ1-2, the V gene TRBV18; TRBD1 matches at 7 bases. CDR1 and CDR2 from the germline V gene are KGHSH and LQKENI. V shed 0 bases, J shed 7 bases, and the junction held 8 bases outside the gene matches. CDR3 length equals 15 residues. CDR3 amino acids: CASSPPRTGRGGYTF. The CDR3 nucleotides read TGTGCCAGCTCACCACCCAGGACAGGCCGGGGTGGCTACACCTTC.

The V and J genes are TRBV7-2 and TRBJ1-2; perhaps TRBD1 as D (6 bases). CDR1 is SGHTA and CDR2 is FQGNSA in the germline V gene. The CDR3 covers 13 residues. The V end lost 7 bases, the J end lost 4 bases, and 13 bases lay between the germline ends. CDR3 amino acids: CASTSGVSYGYTF. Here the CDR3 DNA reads TGTGCCAGCACTTCAGGGGTTTCCTATGGCTACACCTTC.

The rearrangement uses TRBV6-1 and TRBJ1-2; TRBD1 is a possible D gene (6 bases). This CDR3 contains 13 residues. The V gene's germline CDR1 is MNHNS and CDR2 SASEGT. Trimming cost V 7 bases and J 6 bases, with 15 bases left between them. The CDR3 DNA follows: TGTGCCAGCACCTGGGGCGGGGGCGATGGCTACACCTTC. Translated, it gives CASTWGGGDGYTF.

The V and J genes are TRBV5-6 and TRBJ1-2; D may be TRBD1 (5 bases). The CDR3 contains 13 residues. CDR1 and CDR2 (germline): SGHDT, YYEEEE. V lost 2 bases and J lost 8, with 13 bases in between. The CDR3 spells CASSFSRGYGYTF. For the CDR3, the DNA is TGTGCCAGCAGCTTTTCGAGGGGTTACGGCTACACCTTC.

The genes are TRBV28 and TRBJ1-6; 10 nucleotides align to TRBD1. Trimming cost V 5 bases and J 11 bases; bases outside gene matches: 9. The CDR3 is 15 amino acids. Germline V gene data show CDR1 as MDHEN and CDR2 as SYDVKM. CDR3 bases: TGTGCCAGCAGTCCCCAGACAGGGGGCCGTCCACCCCTCCACTTT. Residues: CASSPQTGGRPPLHF.

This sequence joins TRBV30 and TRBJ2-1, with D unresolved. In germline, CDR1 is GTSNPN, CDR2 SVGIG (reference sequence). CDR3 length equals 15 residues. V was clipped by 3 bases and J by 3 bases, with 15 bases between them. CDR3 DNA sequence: TGTGCCTGGAGGTCACTGGCTCTCGTCTACAATGAGCAGTTCTTC. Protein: CAWRSLALVYNEQFF.

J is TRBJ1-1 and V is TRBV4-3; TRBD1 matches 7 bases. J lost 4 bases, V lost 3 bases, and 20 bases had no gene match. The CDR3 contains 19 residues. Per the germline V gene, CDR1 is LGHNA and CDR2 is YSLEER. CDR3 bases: TGCGCCAGCAGCCATCATCGGGGCCAGGGGGGTAATTTTGGCACTGAAGCTTTCTTT. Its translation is CASSHHRGQGGNFGTEAFF.

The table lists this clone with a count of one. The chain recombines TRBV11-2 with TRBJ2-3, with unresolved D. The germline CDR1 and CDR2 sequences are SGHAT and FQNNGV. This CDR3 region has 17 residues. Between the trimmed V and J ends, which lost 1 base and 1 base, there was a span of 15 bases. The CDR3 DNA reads TGTGCCAGCAGCTTAGCTGGGCGTAGTTGGGGCACAGATACGCAGTATTTT. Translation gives CASSLAGRSWGTDTQYF.

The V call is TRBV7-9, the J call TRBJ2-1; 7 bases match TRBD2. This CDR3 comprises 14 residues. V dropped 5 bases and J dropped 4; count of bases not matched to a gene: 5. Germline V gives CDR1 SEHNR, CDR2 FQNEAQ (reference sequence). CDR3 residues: CASSLERGYNEQFF. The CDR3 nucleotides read TGTGCCAGCAGCCTCGAGCGGGGATACAATGAGCAGTTCTTC.

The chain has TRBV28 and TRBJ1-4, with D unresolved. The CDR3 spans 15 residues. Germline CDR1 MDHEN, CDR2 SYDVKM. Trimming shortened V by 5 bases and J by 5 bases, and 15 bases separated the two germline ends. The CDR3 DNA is TGTGCCAGCAGTGTCCCCCGGGAACACAATGAAAAACTGTTTTTT. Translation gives CASSVPREHNEKLFF.

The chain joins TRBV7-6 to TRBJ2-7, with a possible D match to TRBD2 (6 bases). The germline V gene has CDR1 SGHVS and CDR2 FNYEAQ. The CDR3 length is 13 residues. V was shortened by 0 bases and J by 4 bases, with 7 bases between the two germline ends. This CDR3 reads CASSLAGGYEQYF. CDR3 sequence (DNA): TGTGCCAGCAGCTTAGCGGGAGGATACGAGCAGTACTTC.

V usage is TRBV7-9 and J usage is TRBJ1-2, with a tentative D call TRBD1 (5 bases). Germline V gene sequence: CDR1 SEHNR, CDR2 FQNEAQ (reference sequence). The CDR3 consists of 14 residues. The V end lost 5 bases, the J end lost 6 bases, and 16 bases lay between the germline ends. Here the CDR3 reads CASSRGDPSHGYTF. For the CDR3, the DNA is TGTGCCAGCAGCCGGGGCGACCCCTCTCATGGCTACACCTTC.

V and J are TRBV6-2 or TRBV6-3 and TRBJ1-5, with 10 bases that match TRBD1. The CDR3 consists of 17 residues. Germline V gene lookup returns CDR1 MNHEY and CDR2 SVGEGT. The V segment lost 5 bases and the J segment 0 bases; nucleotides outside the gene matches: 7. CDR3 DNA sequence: TGTGCCAGCAGTACCCGGGACAGGGGATATAGCAATCAGCCCCAGCATTTT. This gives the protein CASSTRDRGYSNQPQHF.

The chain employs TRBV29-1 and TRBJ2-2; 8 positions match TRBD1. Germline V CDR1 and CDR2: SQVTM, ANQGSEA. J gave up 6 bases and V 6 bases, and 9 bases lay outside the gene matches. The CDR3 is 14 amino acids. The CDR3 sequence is CSVRQGWTAGELFF. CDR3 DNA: TGCAGCGTCCGACAGGGGTGGACAGCCGGGGAGCTGTTTTTT.

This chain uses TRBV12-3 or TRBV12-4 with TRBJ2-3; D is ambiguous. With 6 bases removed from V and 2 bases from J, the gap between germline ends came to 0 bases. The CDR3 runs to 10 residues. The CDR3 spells CASSTDTQYF. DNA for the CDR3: TGTGCCAGCAGCACAGATACGCAGTATTTT.